This is a list of T cell receptor beta chains from one sample in a study of T cells in Graves' hyperthyroidism and ophthalmopathy. TCRdb ran MiXCR on the multiplex PCR reads and lists one entry per CDR3 protein. This table has approximately 870,000 distinct CDR3 sequences, roughly 40% appearing once. What was sequenced was blood. The receptor source for this set is a man younger than 35 with Graves' hyperthyroidism. The CDR3 runs from the conserved cysteine through the conserved F or W. D genes are given only for firm matches. Not every row has a clone size; where given, it reads once, few, many or a size class.

DNA,CDR3,D,size,V,J
TGTGCCAGCAGCGGACAGGGGGAGAAGACCCAGTACTTC,CASSGQGEKTQYF,TRBD1,NA,TRBV7-8,TRBJ2-5
TGTGCCATCAGCGGAGACAACTCCTACGAGCAGTACTTC,CAISGDNSYEQYF,NA,many,TRBV10-3,TRBJ2-7
TGCGCCAGCAGTGAGGCTAAATACGAGCAGTACTTC,CASSEAKYEQYF,NA,NA,TRBV10-2,TRBJ2-7
TGTGCCAGCAGTTCCGGGACAGATGTTTACGAGCAGTACTTC,CASSSGTDVYEQYF,TRBD1,NA,TRBV2,TRBJ2-7
TGTGCCAGCAGGCCCCCGTCAGGGTCGGAGACCCAGTACTTC,CASRPPSGSETQYF,NA,many,TRBV7-9,TRBJ2-5
TGTGCCAGCAGCCCGACAGGGAAAAGCTCTGGGGCCAACGTCCTGACTTTC,CASSPTGKSSGANVLTF,TRBD1,few,TRBV12-3/TRBV12-4,TRBJ2-6
TGTGCCAGCAGCTTAGACGGCGGGAGTAGGAGCTACGAGCAGTACTTC,CASSLDGGSRSYEQYF,TRBD2,NA,TRBV7-2,TRBJ2-7
TGTGCCAGCAGCTTAACAGGGGGCCAAAACACCATATATTTT,CASSLTGGQNTIYF,TRBD1,many,TRBV7-9,TRBJ1-3
TGTGCCACATATAAAGGGGAGACGTATGGCTACACCTTC,CATYKGETYGYTF,NA,many,TRBV10-3,TRBJ1-2
TGTGCCAGCAGTGGGACTAGCGGGGGGTCCGAGCAGTACTTC,CASSGTSGGSEQYF,TRBD2,few,TRBV2,TRBJ2-7
TGTGCCAGCAGCTCTTTCCGGGACAGCCAAGAGACCCAGTACTTC,CASSSFRDSQETQYF,TRBD1,few,TRBV11-3,TRBJ2-5
TGTGCCAGCAGCCAACAGGCCGCCTCCTACGAGCAGTACTTC,CASSQQAASYEQYF,NA,few,TRBV11-1,TRBJ2-7
TGCAGCGTGCTCATCGGACAGGATGACTATGGCTACACCTTC,CSVLIGQDDYGYTF,TRBD1,many,TRBV29-1,TRBJ1-2
TGTGCCAGCACAGAGACAGATCACAATCAGCCCCAGCATTTT,CASTETDHNQPQHF,NA,few,TRBV10-3,TRBJ1-5
TGTGCCAGCAGCGAGGGGAACGAAGGGTGGAGTGAAAAACTGTTTTTT,CASSEGNEGWSEKLFF,NA,NA,TRBV9,TRBJ1-4
TGCGCCAGCAGCCAAGGAGGGTCTCGTGAAGCTTTCTTT,CASSQGGSREAFF,NA,few,TRBV4-1,TRBJ1-1
TGTGCCAGCAGCTTGGGACAGGATGGGGGAGAGACCCAGTACTTC,CASSLGQDGGETQYF,NA,NA,TRBV5-8,TRBJ2-5
TGCAGTGCTAGCGAGGCCTACGAGCAGTACTTC,CSASEAYEQYF,NA,many,TRBV20-1,TRBJ2-7
TGTGCCAGCAGTTCGACAGGTGGAGGAAATCAGCCCCAGCATTTT,CASSSTGGGNQPQHF,NA,many,TRBV19,TRBJ1-5
TGCGCCAGCAGCTTGGCCGGCGGGACAGGGTCCTACGAGCAGTACTTC,CASSLAGGTGSYEQYF,TRBD1,NA,TRBV5-1,TRBJ2-7
TGTGCCAGCAGCCCGGGACGCCAACCGGGCGAGACCCAGTACTTC,CASSPGRQPGETQYF,NA,many,TRBV7-8,TRBJ2-5
TGCAGCGTTGAAGCCCCCGGCCCGGGGAACTATGGCTACACCTTC,CSVEAPGPGNYGYTF,NA,many,TRBV29-1,TRBJ1-2
TGTGCCAGCAGCCCCGGGACAGTAGTCCAGCCTGAAGCTTTCTTT,CASSPGTVVQPEAFF,TRBD1,NA,TRBV5-4,TRBJ1-1
TGCGCCAGCAGCTGGACAGGGGATGAATACGAGCAGTACTTC,CASSWTGDEYEQYF,TRBD1,few,TRBV5-1,TRBJ2-7
TGTGCCAGCAGCGTAGGAGGGAGGGAAAGCGAAAAACTGTTTTTT,CASSVGGRESEKLFF,NA,many,TRBV9,TRBJ1-4